This is a list of T cell receptor beta chains from one sample in a study of T-cell reconstitution after alpha-beta-depleted transplantation in children. TCRdb independently ran MiXCR on the PCR reads; one entry per CDR3 protein. The sample gives hundreds of thousands of distinct CDR3 sequences, approximately 17% of which show up once; around 0.96% is in the top ten. The sample was PBMCs from the stem cell graft donor, taken from the stem cell graft. These receptors all stem from a human donor who donated a stem cell graft to a child with acute myeloid leukemia. Both conserved end residues are part of each CDR3. D genes are given only for firm matches. Clone size is stated in some rows and not others, as once, few, many or a class when expanded.

J gene	V gene	clone size	D gene	CDR3 protein	CDR3 DNA
TRBJ2-3	TRBV20-1	many	TRBD2	CSARGLADAPRPSDTQYF	TGCAGTGCTAGAGGGCTAGCGGACGCCCCCCGCCCCTCAGATACGCAGTATTTT
TRBJ2-7	TRBV7-9	-	-	CASSLTSGEQDEQYF	TGTGCCAGCAGCTTGACTTCGGGGGAACAGGACGAGCAGTACTTC
TRBJ2-5	TRBV12-3/TRBV12-4	many	-	CASISGGDGETQYF	TGTGCCAGCATCTCCGGGGGAGACGGGGAGACCCAGTACTTC
TRBJ2-5	TRBV21-1	-	-	CASSPRRDRKETQYF	TGTGCCAGCAGCCCCCGTAGGGACAGGAAAGAGACCCAGTACTTC
TRBJ1-2	TRBV30	many	-	CAWSSFNYGYTF	TGTGCCTGGAGCTCATTCAACTATGGCTACACCTTC
TRBJ2-1	TRBV7-8	-	TRBD2	CASSPLLAADNEQFF	TGTGCCAGCAGCCCCCTACTAGCGGCTGACAATGAGCAGTTCTTC
TRBJ2-6	TRBV7-3	few	-	CASSLIRAGANVLTF	TGTGCCAGCAGCTTAATCCGGGCTGGGGCCAACGTCCTTACTTTC
TRBJ1-1	TRBV29-1	many	-	CSVEGTFRAFF	TGCAGCGTTGAAGGCACTTTTCGGGCTTTCTTT
TRBJ2-2	TRBV4-3	few	-	CASSQEVPDLNTGELFF	TGCGCCAGCAGCCAAGAAGTCCCAGATCTGAACACCGGGGAGCTGTTTTTT
TRBJ2-1	TRBV20-1	-	TRBD1	CSAWAGTGFDEQFF	TGCAGTGCCTGGGCCGGGACAGGGTTCGATGAGCAGTTCTTC
TRBJ2-1	TRBV20-1	many	TRBD1	CSAARNRGNEQFF	TGCAGTGCTGCCCGAAACAGGGGAAATGAGCAGTTCTTC
TRBJ1-4	TRBV7-2	-	-	CASSAQGTREKLFF	TGTGCCAGCAGCGCCCAGGGCACGCGTGAAAAACTGTTTTTT
TRBJ1-2	TRBV7-2	-	TRBD1	CASSYGQGDRGYTF	TGTGCCAGCAGCTACGGACAGGGGGATCGTGGCTACACCTTC
TRBJ1-4	TRBV13	few	-	CASTHSTEVNEKLFF	TGTGCCAGCACCCATTCGACCGAGGTCAATGAAAAACTGTTTTTT
TRBJ1-1	TRBV12-3/TRBV12-4	many	-	CASSLTTPQNTEAFF	TGTGCCAGCAGTTTGACGACACCCCAGAACACTGAAGCTTTCTTT
TRBJ2-3	TRBV12-3/TRBV12-4	few	-	CASSLDGGGADTQYF	TGTGCCAGCAGTTTGGATGGAGGGGGAGCAGATACGCAGTATTTT
TRBJ1-5	TRBV20-1	few	-	CSAIGQSFGQPQHF	TGCAGTGCTATAGGACAGTCTTTCGGTCAGCCCCAGCATTTT
TRBJ2-4	TRBV7-9	-	-	CASSLINIQYF	TGTGCCAGCAGCTTAATAAACATTCAGTACTTC
TRBJ1-6	TRBV6-5	many	-	CASSSTTRRRSLHF	TGTGCCAGCAGTTCCACCACCAGGCGACGGTCCCTCCACTTT
TRBJ2-3	TRBV5-5	-	-	CASSYDRPSTDTQYF	TGTGCCAGCAGCTATGACAGGCCAAGCACAGATACGCAGTATTTT
TRBJ2-5	TRBV29-1	many	TRBD2	CSVEGLVGETQYF	TGCAGCGTTGAGGGACTAGTAGGGGAGACCCAGTACTTC
TRBJ2-5	TRBV6-1	many	-	CASSPIVGRSQETQYF	TGTGCCAGCAGCCCCATTGTGGGACGGTCACAAGAGACCCAGTACTTC
TRBJ2-7	TRBV20-1	many	-	CSARAARDGQHSYEQYF	TGCAGTGCTAGAGCCGCGAGAGACGGACAGCACTCTTACGAGCAGTACTTC
TRBJ2-6	TRBV7-9	-	-	CASSSQGANVLTF	TGTGCCAGCAGCTCCCAGGGGGCCAACGTCCTGACTTTC
TRBJ1-5	TRBV9	many	-	CASSVGGGAQPQHF	TGTGCCAGCAGCGTAGGAGGGGGGGCTCAGCCCCAGCATTTT
TRBJ1-3	TRBV6-1	-	-	CASSKHVVGNTIYF	TGTGCCAGCAGCAAACACGTGGTTGGAAACACCATATATTTT
TRBJ2-7	TRBV5-1	many	TRBD1	CASSSSTGTYEQYF	TGCGCCAGCAGCTCTTCGACAGGGACCTACGAGCAGTACTTC
TRBJ1-6	TRBV4-3	-	-	CASSQLPGDLHF	TGCGCCAGCAGCCAGCTGCCAGGGGACCTCCACTTT
TRBJ2-3	TRBV20-1	many	TRBD2	CSAALAGGPPDTQYF	TGCAGTGCTGCCCTAGCGGGGGGGCCTCCAGATACGCAGTATTTT
TRBJ2-7	TRBV29-1	many	TRBD1	CSVKQGIEQYF	TGCAGCGTTAAACAGGGGATCGAGCAGTACTTC
TRBJ2-7	TRBV20-1	few	TRBD2	CSARQSGEASYEQYF	TGCAGTGCTCGACAAAGCGGGGAGGCGTCCTACGAGCAGTACTTC